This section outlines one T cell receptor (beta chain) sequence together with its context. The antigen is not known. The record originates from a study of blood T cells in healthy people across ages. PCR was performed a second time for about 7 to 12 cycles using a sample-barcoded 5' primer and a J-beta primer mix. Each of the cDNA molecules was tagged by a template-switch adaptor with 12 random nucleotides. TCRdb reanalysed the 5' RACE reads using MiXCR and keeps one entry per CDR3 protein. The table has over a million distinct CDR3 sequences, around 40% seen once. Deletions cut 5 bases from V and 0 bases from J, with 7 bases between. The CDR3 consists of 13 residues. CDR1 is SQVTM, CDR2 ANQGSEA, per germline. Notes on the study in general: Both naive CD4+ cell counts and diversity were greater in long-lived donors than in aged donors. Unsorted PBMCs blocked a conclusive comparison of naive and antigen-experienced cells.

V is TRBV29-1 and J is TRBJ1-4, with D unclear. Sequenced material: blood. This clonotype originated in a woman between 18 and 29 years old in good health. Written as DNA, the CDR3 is TGCAGCGTTAATCTTGCAACTAATGAAAAACTGTTTTTT. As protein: CSVNLATNEKLFF.